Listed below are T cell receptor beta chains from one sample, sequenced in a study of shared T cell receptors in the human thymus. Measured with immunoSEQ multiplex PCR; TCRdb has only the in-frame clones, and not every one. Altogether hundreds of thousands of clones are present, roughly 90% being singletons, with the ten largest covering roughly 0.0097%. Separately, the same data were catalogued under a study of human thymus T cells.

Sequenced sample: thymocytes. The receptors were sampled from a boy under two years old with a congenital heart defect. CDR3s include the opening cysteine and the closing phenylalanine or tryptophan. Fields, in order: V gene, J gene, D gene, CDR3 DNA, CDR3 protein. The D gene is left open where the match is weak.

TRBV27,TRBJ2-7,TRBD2,TGTGCCAGCAGGCGACTAGCGGGGGTTTACGAGCAGTACTTC,CASRRLAGVYEQYF
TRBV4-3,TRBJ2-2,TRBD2,TGCGCCAGCACCCTCCCTAGCGGGAGAACCGGGGAGCTGTTTTTT,CASTLPSGRTGELFF
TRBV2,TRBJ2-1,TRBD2,TGTGCCAGCAGCGGGACTAGCGGGCCGTACAATGAGCAGTTCTTC,CASSGTSGPYNEQFF
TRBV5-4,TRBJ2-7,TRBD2,TGTGCCAGCAGCCTTTTAGCGGGGCCCCCGTCCGAGCAGTACTTC,CASSLLAGPPSEQYF
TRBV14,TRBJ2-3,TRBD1,TGTGCCAGCAGCCCCCGGGACAGGGTTACAGATACGCAGTATTTT,CASSPRDRVTDTQYF
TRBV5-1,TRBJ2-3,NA,TGCGCCAGCAGCTTCTCCGGGACTGCCACAGATACGCAGTATTTT,CASSFSGTATDTQYF
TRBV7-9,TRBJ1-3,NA,TGTGCCAGCAGCTTAGGGGCGGGGGTGTTCGCTGGAAACACCATATATTTT,CASSLGAGVFAGNTIYF
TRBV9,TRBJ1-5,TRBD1,TGTGCCAGCAGCCCTCGTCTTACGGGACAGGGGGCTGGCAATCAGCCCCAGCATTTT,CASSPRLTGQGAGNQPQHF
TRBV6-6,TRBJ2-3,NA,TGTGCCAGCAGCCAGGGTACGCAGTATTTT,CASSQGTQYF
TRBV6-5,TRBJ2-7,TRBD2,TGTGCCAGCAGCCGTAGCGGGAGCTCCTACGAGCAGTACTTC,CASSRSGSSYEQYF
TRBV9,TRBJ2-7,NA,TGTGCCAGCAGCGTTCCCCTAAGCTACGAGCAGTACTTC,CASSVPLSYEQYF
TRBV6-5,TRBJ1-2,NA,TGTGCCAGTTCACCTCACAGAGACTATGGCTACACCTTC,CASSPHRDYGYTF
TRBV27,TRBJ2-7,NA,TGTGCCAGCAGTTTATCAAAACCGGGACTTCTCTCCTACGAGCAGTACTTC,CASSLSKPGLLSYEQYF
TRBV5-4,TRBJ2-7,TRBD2,TGTGCCAGCAGCTTTAACGGGACTAGCGGGAGGGTCCACGAGCAGTACTTC,CASSFNGTSGRVHEQYF
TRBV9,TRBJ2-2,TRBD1,TGTGCCAGCAGCCCAGGAGGGGACAGGGCGAGTGGGGAACGAAGCGGGGAGCTGTTTTTT,CASSPGGDRASGERSGELFF
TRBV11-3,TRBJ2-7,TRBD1,TGTGCCAGCAGCCGGACAGGGGAAGGCGAGCAGTACTTC,CASSRTGEGEQYF
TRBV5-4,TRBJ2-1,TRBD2,TGTGCCAGCAGGCCCCCGACGGAGGGCCCAGTCCGGGAGGGAAGGAATGAGCAGTTCTTC,CASRPPTEGPVREGRNEQFF